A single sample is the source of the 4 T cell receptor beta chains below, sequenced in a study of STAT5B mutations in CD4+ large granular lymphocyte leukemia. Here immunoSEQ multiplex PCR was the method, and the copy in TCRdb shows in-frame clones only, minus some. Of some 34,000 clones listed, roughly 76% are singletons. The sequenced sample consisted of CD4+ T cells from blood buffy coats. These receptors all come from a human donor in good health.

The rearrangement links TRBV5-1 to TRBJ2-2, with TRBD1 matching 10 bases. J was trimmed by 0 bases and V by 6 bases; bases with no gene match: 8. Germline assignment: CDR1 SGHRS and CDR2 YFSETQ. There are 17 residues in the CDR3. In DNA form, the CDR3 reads TGCGCCAGCACGCCACGGACAGGGGGTGCGAACACCGGGGAGCTGTTTTTT. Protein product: CASTPRTGGANTGELFF.

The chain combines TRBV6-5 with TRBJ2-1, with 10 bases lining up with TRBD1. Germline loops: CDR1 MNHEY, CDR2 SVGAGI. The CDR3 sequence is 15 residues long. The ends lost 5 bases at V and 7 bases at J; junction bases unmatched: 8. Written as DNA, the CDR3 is TGTGCCAGCAGTAAACCGGGACAGGGGACGAATGAGCAGTTCTTC. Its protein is CASSKPGQGTNEQFF.

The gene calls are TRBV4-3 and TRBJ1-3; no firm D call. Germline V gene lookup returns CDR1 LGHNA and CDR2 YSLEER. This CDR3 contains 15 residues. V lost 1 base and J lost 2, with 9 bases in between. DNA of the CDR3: TGCGCCAGCAGCCAAGTTCGGGGTACTGGAAACACCATATATTTT. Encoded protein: CASSQVRGTGNTIYF.

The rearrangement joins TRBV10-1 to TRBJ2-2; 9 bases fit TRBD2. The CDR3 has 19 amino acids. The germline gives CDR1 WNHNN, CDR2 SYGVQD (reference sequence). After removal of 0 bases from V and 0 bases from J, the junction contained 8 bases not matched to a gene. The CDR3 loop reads CASSESASGRKSNTGELFF. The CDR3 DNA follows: TGCGCCAGCAGTGAGTCGGCCAGCGGGAGGAAATCGAACACCGGGGAGCTGTTTTTT.